Listed below are T cell receptor beta chains from one sample, sequenced in a study of identifying expanded T cells in peripheral blood. Some clones are missing from TCRdb's copy, which holds only in-frame ones; the method was immunoSEQ multiplex PCR. The sample has 70,000 to 100,000 clones; 70% to 90% are singletons. Material: blood. These receptors were obtained from a person aged 18 to 75 in good health. CDR3s include the opening cysteine and the closing phenylalanine or tryptophan. Fields, in order: V gene, clone size, J gene, D gene, CDR3 DNA, CDR3 protein. The D gene is left open where the match is weak. Not all rows give a size; the values are once, few, many and, for expanded clones, a class.

v_gene: TRBV4-3
abundance: .
j_gene: TRBJ1-1
d_gene: .
CDR3nt: TGCGCCAGCAGCCGAGGGGCCAGGGCCACTGAAGCTTTCTTT
CDR3aa: CASSRGARATEAFF

v_gene: TRBV19
abundance: .
j_gene: TRBJ2-7
d_gene: .
CDR3nt: TGTGCCAGTAGTACGGTTGGAGGGGAGCAGTACTTC
CDR3aa: CASSTVGGEQYF

v_gene: TRBV7-2
abundance: .
j_gene: TRBJ2-5
d_gene: .
CDR3nt: TGTGCCAGCAGACGCGGACAGATCAGGGAGACCCAGTACTTC
CDR3aa: CASRRGQIRETQYF

v_gene: TRBV5-6
abundance: once
j_gene: TRBJ1-4
d_gene: .
CDR3nt: TGTGCCAGCACTCTGCGAGGGATCCCAACTAATGAAAAACTGTTTTTT
CDR3aa: CASTLRGIPTNEKLFF

v_gene: TRBV19
abundance: .
j_gene: TRBJ1-1
d_gene: .
CDR3nt: TGTGCCAGTAGTACTATATATGCGAACACTGAAGCTTTCTTT
CDR3aa: CASSTIYANTEAFF

v_gene: TRBV21-1
abundance: .
j_gene: TRBJ2-3
d_gene: .
CDR3nt: TGTGCCAATGAGGGGACTAGCGGGGGTTTCACAGATACGCAGTATTTT
CDR3aa: CANEGTSGGFTDTQYF

v_gene: TRBV7-9
abundance: .
j_gene: TRBJ1-2
d_gene: TRBD1
CDR3nt: TGTGCCAGCAGCGAGACAGGGGCGGGTCACTATGGCTACACCTTC
CDR3aa: CASSETGAGHYGYTF

v_gene: TRBV30
abundance: .
j_gene: TRBJ2-5
d_gene: .
CDR3nt: TGTGCCTGGAGTCCCCGAGGGGGGGAAGAGACCCAGTACTTC
CDR3aa: CAWSPRGGEETQYF

v_gene: TRBV4-3
abundance: .
j_gene: TRBJ2-7
d_gene: .
CDR3nt: TGCGCCAGCAGCCAAGTAGGGTCCCTCTCCTACGAGCAGTACTTC
CDR3aa: CASSQVGSLSYEQYF

v_gene: TRBV2
abundance: .
j_gene: TRBJ1-2
d_gene: TRBD1
CDR3nt: TGTGCCAGCAGTGAGGGGATCGGACAGGGGCTTACCGGCTACACCTTC
CDR3aa: CASSEGIGQGLTGYTF

v_gene: TRBV30
abundance: .
j_gene: TRBJ1-3
d_gene: .
CDR3nt: TGTGCCTGGAGTGTAACAGGCGGAAACACCATATATTTT
CDR3aa: CAWSVTGGNTIYF

v_gene: TRBV6-1
abundance: .
j_gene: TRBJ2-7
d_gene: .
CDR3nt: TGTGCCAGCAGTGACCGCGGGACAGCCAACCGCTACGAGCAGTACTTC
CDR3aa: CASSDRGTANRYEQYF

v_gene: TRBV9
abundance: .
j_gene: TRBJ1-6
d_gene: .
CDR3nt: TGTGCCAGCAGCAACCCCGGGACGGATAATTCACCCCTCCACTTT
CDR3aa: CASSNPGTDNSPLHF

v_gene: TRBV2
abundance: once
j_gene: TRBJ2-1
d_gene: .
CDR3nt: TGTGCCAGCAGGGGACACCGATCCAACAATGAGCAGTTCTTC
CDR3aa: CASRGHRSNNEQFF

v_gene: TRBV6-5
abundance: .
j_gene: TRBJ1-5
d_gene: .
CDR3nt: TGTGCCAGCGGCGAGCCGGCGGGTCAGCCCCAGCATTTT
CDR3aa: CASGEPAGQPQHF

v_gene: TRBV2
abundance: few
j_gene: TRBJ1-6
d_gene: .
CDR3nt: TGTGCCAGCAGGAGAGATTATAATTCACCCCTCCACTTT
CDR3aa: CASRRDYNSPLHF

v_gene: TRBV12-5
abundance: .
j_gene: TRBJ1-3
d_gene: TRBD1
CDR3nt: TGTGCTAGTGGTTTGCAGACCGATCCGGGACAGCCGACGGGGTCTGGAAACACCATATATTTT
CDR3aa: CASGLQTDPGQPTGSGNTIYF

v_gene: TRBV6-5
abundance: few
j_gene: TRBJ1-2
d_gene: .
CDR3nt: TGTGCCAGCAGTTTTGGGGGGCTTGATGGCTACACCTTC
CDR3aa: CASSFGGLDGYTF

v_gene: TRBV10-1
abundance: .
j_gene: TRBJ2-1
d_gene: .
CDR3nt: TGCGCCAGCTCTGAGACTCATATTAGGGAGCAGTTCTTC
CDR3aa: CASSETHIREQFF

v_gene: TRBV15
abundance: .
j_gene: TRBJ2-1
d_gene: .
CDR3nt: TGTGCCACCAGCCACCCCGGAAGCTCCTACAATGAGCAGTTCTTC
CDR3aa: CATSHPGSSYNEQFF

v_gene: TRBV6-1
abundance: .
j_gene: TRBJ2-1
d_gene: .
CDR3nt: TGTGCCAGCAGAGACTACACAGGGAACAATGAGCAGTTCTTC
CDR3aa: CASRDYTGNNEQFF

v_gene: TRBV11-2
abundance: once
j_gene: TRBJ2-3
d_gene: .
CDR3nt: TGTGCCAGCAGCTTGGCTTGGAGCACAGATACGCAGTATTTT
CDR3aa: CASSLAWSTDTQYF

v_gene: TRBV4-3
abundance: .
j_gene: TRBJ1-3
d_gene: .
CDR3nt: TGCGCCAGCAGCCAAGATTGGGGTTCCTCTGGAAACACCATATATTTT
CDR3aa: CASSQDWGSSGNTIYF

v_gene: TRBV7-3
abundance: .
j_gene: TRBJ2-1
d_gene: .
CDR3nt: TGTGCCAGCAGCCTCCAGGGATACAATGAGCAGTTCTTC
CDR3aa: CASSLQGYNEQFF

v_gene: TRBV5-8
abundance: .
j_gene: TRBJ1-2
d_gene: .
CDR3nt: TGTGCCAGCAGCTCCCCTGGAAGGAAGGGATATGGCTACACCTTC
CDR3aa: CASSSPGRKGYGYTF

v_gene: TRBV7-8
abundance: .
j_gene: TRBJ1-1
d_gene: .
CDR3nt: TGTGCCAGCAGCCCGCGACAGGAGACTGAAGCTTTCTTT
CDR3aa: CASSPRQETEAFF

v_gene: TRBV7-9
abundance: .
j_gene: TRBJ2-7
d_gene: .
CDR3nt: TGTGCCAGCAGCTTAGATGATCCCTACGAGCAGTACTTC
CDR3aa: CASSLDDPYEQYF

v_gene: TRBV11-3
abundance: .
j_gene: TRBJ2-3
d_gene: .
CDR3nt: TGTGCCAGCAGTTTAAGCGGGAGCACAGATACGCAGTATTTT
CDR3aa: CASSLSGSTDTQYF

v_gene: TRBV6-5
abundance: .
j_gene: TRBJ2-7
d_gene: .
CDR3nt: TGTGCCAGCAGTCCGGACCCGAACTCCTACGAGCAGTACTTC
CDR3aa: CASSPDPNSYEQYF

v_gene: TRBV20-1
abundance: .
j_gene: TRBJ1-2
d_gene: .
CDR3nt: TGCAGTGCAGGACCTAACTATGGCTACACCTTC
CDR3aa: CSAGPNYGYTF

v_gene: TRBV6-5
abundance: .
j_gene: TRBJ2-2
d_gene: TRBD1
CDR3nt: TGTGCCAGCAGTCCGACTGACAGGGCCGACGGGGAGCTGTTTTTT
CDR3aa: CASSPTDRADGELFF

v_gene: TRBV30
abundance: .
j_gene: TRBJ2-7
d_gene: .
CDR3nt: TGTGCCTGGAGTAGAGGGCAAACCGAGCAGTACTTC
CDR3aa: CAWSRGQTEQYF

v_gene: TRBV7-8
abundance: .
j_gene: TRBJ2-3
d_gene: TRBD2
CDR3nt: TGTGCCAGCAGCTTAACAGCGGGGGGCGACCCGCAGTATTTT
CDR3aa: CASSLTAGGDPQYF

v_gene: TRBV11-2
abundance: .
j_gene: TRBJ2-7
d_gene: TRBD1
CDR3nt: TGTGCCAGCAAAACAGGGGGCGGGAAGCAGTACTTC
CDR3aa: CASKTGGGKQYF

v_gene: TRBV20-1
abundance: .
j_gene: TRBJ1-2
d_gene: .
CDR3nt: TGCAGTACAACAGGCGACTATGGCTACACCTTC
CDR3aa: CSTTGDYGYTF

v_gene: TRBV6-1
abundance: .
j_gene: TRBJ2-1
d_gene: .
CDR3nt: TGTGCCAGCAGTGTTCAGGGACTCTCCTACAATGAGCAGTTCTTC
CDR3aa: CASSVQGLSYNEQFF

v_gene: TRBV6-5
abundance: .
j_gene: TRBJ1-2
d_gene: TRBD1
CDR3nt: TGTGCCAGCAGTTACATCCGGACAGGGGGCGCTTATGGCTACACCTTC
CDR3aa: CASSYIRTGGAYGYTF

v_gene: TRBV5-6
abundance: .
j_gene: TRBJ2-1
d_gene: TRBD2
CDR3nt: TGTGCCAGCAGCTTGGGTCGGGCGGGAGGTGAGCAGTTCTTC
CDR3aa: CASSLGRAGGEQFF

v_gene: TRBV11-2
abundance: .
j_gene: TRBJ1-4
d_gene: TRBD1
CDR3nt: TGTGCCAGCAGCGACCTCTACGTAAGACAGGGGATGCAGGAAAAACTGTTTTTT
CDR3aa: CASSDLYVRQGMQEKLFF

v_gene: TRBV5-6
abundance: .
j_gene: TRBJ1-1
d_gene: .
CDR3nt: TGTGCCAGCAGCTTGTGGGGGAACACTGAAGCTTTCTTT
CDR3aa: CASSLWGNTEAFF

v_gene: TRBV5-6
abundance: once
j_gene: TRBJ1-2
d_gene: TRBD1
CDR3nt: TGTGCCAGTCACCACAGGGGAGGTAACTATGGCTACACCTTC
CDR3aa: CASHHRGGNYGYTF

v_gene: TRBV29-1
abundance: .
j_gene: TRBJ1-1
d_gene: .
CDR3nt: TGCAGCGTTAGACAGTCCAACACTGAAGCTTTCTTT
CDR3aa: CSVRQSNTEAFF

v_gene: TRBV3-2
abundance: .
j_gene: TRBJ1-1
d_gene: .
CDR3nt: TGTGCCAGCAGGAGGGCTTTCTTT
CDR3aa: CASRRAFF

v_gene: TRBV18
abundance: .
j_gene: TRBJ2-5
d_gene: TRBD1
CDR3nt: TGTGCCAGCTCACCGTTACAGGGGCCCCAAGAGACCCAGTACTTC
CDR3aa: CASSPLQGPQETQYF

v_gene: TRBV2
abundance: .
j_gene: TRBJ1-5
d_gene: .
CDR3nt: TGTGCCAGCAGAAGGGGTAATAGCAATCAGCCCCAGCATTTT
CDR3aa: CASRRGNSNQPQHF

v_gene: TRBV5-5
abundance: .
j_gene: TRBJ1-4
d_gene: TRBD1
CDR3nt: TGTGCCAGCAGCCTCCGGACAGGGGTTGATGAAAAACTGTTTTTT
CDR3aa: CASSLRTGVDEKLFF

v_gene: TRBV6-5
abundance: .
j_gene: TRBJ1-6
d_gene: .
CDR3nt: TGTGCCAGCAGTTTACTTTCAGAGGGTTCACCCCTCCACTTT
CDR3aa: CASSLLSEGSPLHF

v_gene: TRBV7-8
abundance: .
j_gene: TRBJ2-7
d_gene: TRBD2
CDR3nt: TGTGCCAGCAGGCCCTCAGGGTATGCGGGGAGGGTGTACGAGCAGTACTTC
CDR3aa: CASRPSGYAGRVYEQYF

v_gene: TRBV6-5
abundance: .
j_gene: TRBJ1-2
d_gene: .
CDR3nt: TGTGCCAGCAGTCCCCCTGGCTATGGCTACACCTTC
CDR3aa: CASSPPGYGYTF

v_gene: TRBV5-1
abundance: .
j_gene: TRBJ2-7
d_gene: .
CDR3nt: TGCGCCAGCAGCCGGGGTGAGGTCGGTTCCTACGAGCAGTACTTC
CDR3aa: CASSRGEVGSYEQYF

v_gene: TRBV18
abundance: .
j_gene: TRBJ1-1
d_gene: .
CDR3nt: TGTGCCAGCTCAGGTTTGGCGAAATCCCTTAACACTGAAGCTTTCTTT
CDR3aa: CASSGLAKSLNTEAFF

v_gene: TRBV19
abundance: .
j_gene: TRBJ1-5
d_gene: .
CDR3nt: TGTGCCAGTACCACCCGGGACTCAAGCAATCAGCCCCAGCATTTT
CDR3aa: CASTTRDSSNQPQHF

v_gene: TRBV27
abundance: .
j_gene: TRBJ1-6
d_gene: .
CDR3nt: TGTGCCAGCAGTTGGGGTTGGGCCGCGAATTCACCCCTCCACTTT
CDR3aa: CASSWGWAANSPLHF